The 19 T cell receptor beta chains below come from one sample, sequenced in a study of siplizumab effects on memory and regulatory T cells (dated by TCRdb to the late 2010s). Libraries were made using the immunoSEQ multiplex PCR assay. As stored in TCRdb, this immuneACCESS dataset retains in-frame rearrangements with V and J assigned. A fraction of the clones does not appear; measured against another copy, unresolved V genes explain less than half of the discrepancy, and the remainder lacks a known reason. The sample table records around 61,000 clones; around 97% of these occur just once. 0.95% to 1.4% of the sample belongs to the ten largest clones. Specimen: naive CD8+ T cells sorted from blood. The cell subset or site tag for this specimen amounts to: unstimulated naive T cells. These TCRs come from a human donor in good health.

This clone was found a few times. The gene calls are TRBV5-4 and TRBJ2-4; D not certain. The CDR3 covers 12 residues. Trimming took 2 bases from V and 10 from J, leaving 10 bases between them. Germline loops: CDR1 SGHNT, CDR2 YYREEE (reference sequence). This CDR3 is CASSFHGEIQYF. Written as DNA, the CDR3 is TGTGCCAGCAGCTTTCATGGGGAAATTCAGTACTTC.

The V gene is TRBV29-1, the J gene TRBJ2-7; D might be TRBD2 (6 bases). Trimming stripped 7 bases from V and 0 bases from J, with 16 bases between. Germline-derived CDR1 and CDR2 are SQVTM and ANQGSEA. This CDR3 contains 14 residues. The CDR3 bases are TGCAGCGCTGAGTCTAGCGAAGACTCCTACGAGCAGTACTTC. This translates into CSAESSEDSYEQYF.

The V and J genes are TRBV9 and TRBJ1-3; no definite D call. The V gene's germline CDR1 is SGDLS and CDR2 YYNGEE. The CDR3 has 15 amino acids. With 0 bases removed from V and 0 bases from J, the gap between germline ends came to 7 bases. The CDR3 sequence: CASSVDPTSGNTIYF. The CDR3 nucleotides are TGTGCCAGCAGCGTAGATCCGACCTCTGGAAACACCATATATTTT.

This chain joins TRBV15 and TRBJ2-1; the D gene is possibly TRBD2 (6 bases). Germline lookup yields CDR1 LNHNV and CDR2 YYDKDF (reference sequence). The V and J ends lost 4 bases and 9 bases respectively, with 10 bases between them. CDR3 size: 12 residues. The CDR3 DNA reads TGTGCCACCAGCACGTCGCGGGGTGAGCAGTTCTTC. Encoded protein: CATSTSRGEQFF.

The chain links TRBV15 to TRBJ1-2; D may be TRBD1 (5 bases). Germline values: CDR1 LNHNV, CDR2 YYDKDF (reference sequence). Trimming stripped 0 bases from V and 4 bases from J, with 12 bases between. This CDR3 region has 15 residues. This chain's CDR3 is CATSREIGGSYGYTF. The CDR3 nucleotides are TGTGCCACCAGCAGAGAAATTGGGGGGAGCTATGGCTACACCTTC.

V is TRBV25-1 and J is TRBJ2-3; unclear D gene. V gave up 1 base and J gave up 1 base, with 12 bases separating them. CDR3 length equals 16 residues. The V gene's germline CDR1 is MGHDK and CDR2 SYGVNS. In DNA, the CDR3 is TGTGCCAGCAGTGAATTCTTGGGTACCGGCACAGATACGCAGTATTTT. This codes for CASSEFLGTGTDTQYF. Full variable domain (missing parts from reference TRBV25-1 and TRBJ2-3): EADIYQTPRYLVIGTGKKITLECSQTMGHDKMYWYQQDPGMELHLIHYSYGVNSTEKGDLSSESTVSRIRTEHFPLTLESARPSHTSQYLCASSEFLGTGTDTQYFGPGTRLTVL.

The rearrangement joins TRBV28 to TRBJ1-1; D possibly corresponds to TRBD1 (5 bases). The CDR3 loop spans 12 amino acids. Trimming took off 5 bases at V and 4 bases at J, with 8 bases between the two ends. Germline V gene sequence: CDR1 MDHEN, CDR2 SYDVKM. This CDR3 reads CASSLGATEAFF. The DNA for the CDR3 is TGTGCCAGCAGTCTAGGGGCCACTGAAGCTTTCTTT.

The J gene is TRBJ2-7, the V gene TRBV9, with 8 positions matching TRBD1. Germline CDR1 and CDR2: SGDLS and YYNGEE. This CDR3 is 15 amino acids long. J was trimmed by 5 bases and V by 3 bases; bases with no gene match: 10. CDR3 nucleotide sequence: TGTGCCAGCAGCGCCGCGACAGGGGCTACGCACGAGCAGTACTTC. Translating gives CASSAATGATHEQYF. The entire variable domain, with the rest obtained from reference TRBV9 and TRBJ2-7, is as follows: DSGVTQTPKHLITATGQRVTLRCSPRSGDLSVYWYQQSLDQGLQFLIQYYNGEERAKGNILERFSAQQFPDLHSELNLSSLELGDSALYFCASSAATGATHEQYFGPGTRLTVT.

The chain uses TRBV2 and TRBJ2-1, with TRBD2 matching 7 bases. Germline-derived CDR1 and CDR2 are SNHLY and FYNNEI. CDR3 size: 14 residues. The J segment lost 8 bases and the V segment lost 1 base, leaving 5 bases of the junction unmatched. The CDR3 nucleotides read TGTGCCAGCAGTGAAGGGACTAGTGTTTATGAGCAGTTCTTC. This sequence encodes CASSEGTSVYEQFF.

In the case of this clone: At the DNA level, this CDR3 is encoded by other sequences in the same sample as well. The chain couples TRBV30 to TRBJ2-1; 7 nucleotides line up with TRBD2. V trimming: 2 bases; J trimming: 7 bases; junction bases outside the gene matches: 5. The CDR3 length is 13 residues. Germline assignment: CDR1 GTSNPN and CDR2 SVGIG (reference sequence). CDR3 protein: CAWSLRLANEQFF. The CDR3 region has the DNA TGTGCCTGGAGTTTAAGACTAGCAAATGAGCAGTTCTTC. The full variable domain, in which reference TRBV30 and TRBJ2-1 provide the parts outside the CDR3, is SQTIHQWPATLVQPVGSPLSLECTVEGTSNPNLYWYRQAAGRGLQLLFYSVGIGQISSEVPQNLSASRPQDRQFILSSKKLLLSDSGFYLCAWSLRLANEQFFGPGTRLTVL.

This chain connects TRBV7-9 to TRBJ2-7; a possible D gene is TRBD1 (6 bases). The CDR3 totals 16 residues. Trimming took off 5 bases at V and 1 base at J, with 18 bases between the two ends. The germline V gene has CDR1 SEHNR and CDR2 FQNEAQ (reference sequence). CDR3 DNA: TGTGCCAGCAGCGCCCTTATGAGGGGGTTGTCCTACGAGCAGTACTTC. Translated, it gives CASSALMRGLSYEQYF.

The chain combines TRBV30 with TRBJ2-2; possible D gene TRBD2, 5 bases. The CDR3 is 14 amino acids. Germline V lookup: CDR1 GTSNPN, CDR2 SVGIG (reference sequence). Trimming removed 6 bases from V and 4 bases from J, with 15 bases in between. The CDR3 bases are TGTGCCTGCAAAATAGGACTCTCCACCGGGGAGCTGTTTTTT. Protein product: CACKIGLSTGELFF. The full variable domain, its missing parts supplied by reference TRBV30 and TRBJ2-2, is SQTIHQWPATLVQPVGSPLSLECTVEGTSNPNLYWYRQAAGRGLQLLFYSVGIGQISSEVPQNLSASRPQDRQFILSSKKLLLSDSGFYLCACKIGLSTGELFFGEGSRLTVL.

The V gene is TRBV6-5, the J gene TRBJ2-5; D is tentatively TRBD1 or TRBD2 (6 bases each). With 7 bases removed from V and 2 bases from J, the gap between germline ends came to 17 bases. CDR1 is MNHEY and CDR2 is SVGAGI in the germline V gene. There are 15 residues in the CDR3. CDR3: CASIPLGGTQETQYF. CDR3 DNA: TGTGCCAGCATCCCCCTAGGGGGGACTCAAGAGACCCAGTACTTC.

The CDR3 nucleotides read TGTGCCAGCAGCGCCTACGGATACGAGCAGTACTTC. Translation: CASSAYGYEQYF. The chain combines TRBV7-9 with TRBJ2-7; no reliable D call. The CDR3 length is 12 residues. In germline, CDR1 is SEHNR, CDR2 FQNEAQ (reference sequence). V lost 5 bases and J lost 4, with 9 bases in between. The full variable domain, its missing parts supplied by reference TRBV7-9 and TRBJ2-7, is DTGVSQNPRHKITKRGQNVTFRCDPISEHNRLYWYRQTLGQGPEFLTYFQNEAQLEKSRLLSDRFSAERPKGSFSTLEIQRTEQGDSAMYLCASSAYGYEQYFGPGTRLTVT.

This chain links TRBV18 with TRBJ2-7, with a possible D match to TRBD1 (6 bases). The CDR3 runs to 12 residues. Germline V gene lookup returns CDR1 KGHSH and CDR2 LQKENI. V was cut by 3 bases and J by 5 bases, with 8 bases left in between. The CDR3 loop is CASSPGAHEQYF. CDR3 nucleotide sequence: TGTGCCAGCTCACCGGGGGCCCACGAGCAGTACTTC.

In its sample, this clone was seen a few times. The chain is built from TRBV30 and TRBJ1-1; TRBD1 matches at 9 bases. This CDR3 is built from 11 residues. Per germline, CDR1 GTSNPN and CDR2 SVGIG (reference sequence). J was trimmed by 8 bases and V by 4 bases; bases with no gene match: 2. In DNA form, the CDR3 reads TGTGCCTGGACTGGGACAGGGGAAGCTTTCTTT. This gives the protein CAWTGTGEAFF.

The V and J genes are TRBV27 and TRBJ2-5, with 10 bases aligning to TRBD1. Unmatched junction bases numbered 7, after V lost 5 bases and J lost 4 bases. The CDR3 is 15 residues long. Germline loops: CDR1 MNHEY, CDR2 SMNVEV (reference sequence). The CDR3 sequence: CASSRQGAGVETQYF. The CDR3 region has the DNA TGTGCCAGCAGTAGACAGGGGGCGGGTGTAGAGACCCAGTACTTC.

V gene TRBV7-6 combines with J gene TRBJ2-2, with a weak D call TRBD2 (6 bases). CDR1 SGHVS and CDR2 FNYEAQ come from the germline V gene. The CDR3 totals 15 residues. Trimming took off 5 bases at V and 0 bases at J, with 10 bases between the two ends. The CDR3 coding sequence is TGTGCCAGCAGCCACGGGGGTCCGAACACCGGGGAGCTGTTTTTT. It translates to CASSHGGPNTGELFF.

With respect to this clone: In the same sample, other DNA sequences code for this CDR3. This rearrangement joins TRBV19 to TRBJ2-7, with TRBD1 matching 7 bases. V shed 3 bases and J 2 bases; nucleotides not matched to a gene: 1. The length of the CDR3 is 13 residues. Per the germline V gene, CDR1 is LNHDA and CDR2 is SQIVND (reference sequence). The CDR3 DNA reads as TGTGCCAGTAGTATCGGGACAGCCTACGAGCAGTACTTC. Protein: CASSIGTAYEQYF.